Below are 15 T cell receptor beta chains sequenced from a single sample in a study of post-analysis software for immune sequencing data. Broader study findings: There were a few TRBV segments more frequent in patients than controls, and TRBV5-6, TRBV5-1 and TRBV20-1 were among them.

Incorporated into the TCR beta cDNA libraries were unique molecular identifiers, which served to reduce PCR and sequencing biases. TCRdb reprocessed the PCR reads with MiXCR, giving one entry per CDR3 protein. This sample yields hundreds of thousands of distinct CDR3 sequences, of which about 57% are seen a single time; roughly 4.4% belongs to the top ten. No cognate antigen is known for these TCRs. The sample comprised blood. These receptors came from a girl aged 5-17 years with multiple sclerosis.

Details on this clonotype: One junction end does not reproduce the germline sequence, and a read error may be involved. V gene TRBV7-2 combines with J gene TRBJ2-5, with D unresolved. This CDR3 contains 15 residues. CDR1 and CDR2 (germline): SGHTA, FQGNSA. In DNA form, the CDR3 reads TGTGCCGGCAGCTTAGCCCGCCTACTTCAAGAGACCCAGTACTTC. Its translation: CAGSLARLLQETQYF. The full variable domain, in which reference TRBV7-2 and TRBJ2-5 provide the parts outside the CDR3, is GAGVSQSPSNKVTEKGKDVELRCDPISGHTALYWYRQSLGQGLEFLIYFQGNSAPDKSGLPSDRFSAERTGGSVSTLTIQRTQQEDSAVYLCAGSLARLLQETQYFGPGTRLLVL.

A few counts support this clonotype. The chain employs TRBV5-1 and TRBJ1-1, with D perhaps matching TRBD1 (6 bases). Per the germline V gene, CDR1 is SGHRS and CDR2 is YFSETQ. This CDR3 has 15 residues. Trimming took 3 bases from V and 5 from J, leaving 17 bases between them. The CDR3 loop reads CASSSVQQGVTEAFF. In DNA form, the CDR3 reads TGCGCCAGCAGCTCAGTTCAACAGGGAGTGACTGAAGCTTTCTTT. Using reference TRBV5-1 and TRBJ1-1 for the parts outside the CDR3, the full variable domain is KAGVTQTPRYLIKTRGQQVTLSCSPISGHRSVSWYQQTPGQGLQFLFEYFSETQRNKGNFPGRFSGRQFSNSRSEMNVSTLELGDSALYLCASSSVQQGVTEAFFGQGTRLTVV.

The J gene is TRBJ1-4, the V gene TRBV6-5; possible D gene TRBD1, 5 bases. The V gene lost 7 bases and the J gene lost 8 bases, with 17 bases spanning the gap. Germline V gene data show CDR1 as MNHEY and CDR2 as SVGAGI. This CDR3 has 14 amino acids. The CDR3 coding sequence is TGTGCCAGCATGAGTAGACCCGAGGGGGAAAAACTGTTTTTT. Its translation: CASMSRPEGEKLFF.

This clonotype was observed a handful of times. The CDR3 is CSCAGETQYF. CDR3 bases: TGCAGCTGCGCGGGGGAGACCCAGTACTTC. The V gene is TRBV29-1, the J gene TRBJ2-5; the D gene is possibly TRBD2 (6 bases). With 8 bases removed from V and 5 bases from J, the gap between germline ends came to 9 bases. Per germline, CDR1 SQVTM and CDR2 ANQGSEA. The CDR3 totals 10 residues.

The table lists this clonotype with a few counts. CDR3 coding DNA: TGTGCCAGCAGCCGACTACAGGGGGGTGGGCAGTACTTC. It yields the protein CASSRLQGGGQYF. This chain joins TRBV28 and TRBJ2-7, with TRBD1 matching 8 bases. Germline-derived CDR1 and CDR2 are MDHEN and SYDVKM. The CDR3 runs to 13 residues. V lost 6 bases to trimming and J lost 9 bases; unmatched junction nucleotides: 10.

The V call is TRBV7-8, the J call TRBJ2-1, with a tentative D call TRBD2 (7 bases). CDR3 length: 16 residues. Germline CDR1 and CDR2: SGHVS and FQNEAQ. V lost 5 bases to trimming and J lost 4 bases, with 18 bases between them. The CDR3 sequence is CASSRREGGPYNEQFF. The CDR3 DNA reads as TGTGCCAGCAGCCGGCGTGAGGGGGGGCCTTACAATGAGCAGTTCTTC.

CDR3 nucleotides: TGCAGTGCCAACCCCAGGGTGAGGGGCGGCACAGATACGCAGTATTTT. It yields the protein CSANPRVRGGTDTQYF. This chain links TRBV20-1 with TRBJ2-3; D possibly uses TRBD1 or TRBD2 (5 bases each). The CDR3 consists of 16 residues. In germline, CDR1 is DFQATT, CDR2 SNEGSKA (reference sequence). V lost 6 bases and J 1 base, leaving 20 bases between the germline ends.

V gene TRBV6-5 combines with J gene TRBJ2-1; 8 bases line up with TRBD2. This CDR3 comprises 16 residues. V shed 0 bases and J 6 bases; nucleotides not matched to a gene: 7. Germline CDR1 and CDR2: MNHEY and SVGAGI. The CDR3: CASSYSERGFTNEQFF. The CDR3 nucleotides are TGTGCCAGCAGTTACTCGGAGCGGGGGTTCACCAATGAGCAGTTCTTC.

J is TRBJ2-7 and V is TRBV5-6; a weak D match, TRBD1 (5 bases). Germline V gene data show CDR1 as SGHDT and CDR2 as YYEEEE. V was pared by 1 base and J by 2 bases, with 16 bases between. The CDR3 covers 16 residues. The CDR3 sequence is CASSLSFSGNAYEQYF. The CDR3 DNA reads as TGTGCCAGCAGCTTGTCGTTCTCAGGGAATGCCTACGAGCAGTACTTC.

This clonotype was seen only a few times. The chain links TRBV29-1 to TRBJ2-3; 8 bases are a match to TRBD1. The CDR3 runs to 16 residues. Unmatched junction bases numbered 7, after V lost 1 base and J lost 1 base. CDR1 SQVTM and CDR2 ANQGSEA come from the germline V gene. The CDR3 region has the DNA TGCAGCGTTGAAGGGGCACGGACAGGGCGCACAGATACGCAGTATTTT. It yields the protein CSVEGARTGRTDTQYF.

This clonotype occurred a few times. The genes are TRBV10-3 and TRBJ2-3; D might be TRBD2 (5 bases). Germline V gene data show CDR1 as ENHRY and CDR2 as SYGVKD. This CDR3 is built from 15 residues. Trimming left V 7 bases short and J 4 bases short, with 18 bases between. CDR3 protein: CAINPTLTRADTQYF. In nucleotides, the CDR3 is TGTGCCATCAACCCGACCCTTACGAGGGCAGATACGCAGTATTTT.

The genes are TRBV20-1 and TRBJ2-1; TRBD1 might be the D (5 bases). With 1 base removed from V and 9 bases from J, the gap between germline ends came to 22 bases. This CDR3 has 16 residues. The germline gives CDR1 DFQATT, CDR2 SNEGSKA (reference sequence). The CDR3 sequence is CSARGTSPGFTGEQFF. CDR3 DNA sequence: TGCAGTGCTAGAGGGACAAGCCCCGGCTTTACGGGTGAGCAGTTCTTC.

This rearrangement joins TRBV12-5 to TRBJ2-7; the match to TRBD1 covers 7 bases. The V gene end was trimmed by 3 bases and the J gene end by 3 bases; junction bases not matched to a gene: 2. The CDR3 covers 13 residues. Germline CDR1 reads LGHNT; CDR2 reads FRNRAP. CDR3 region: CASGFHRGYEQYF. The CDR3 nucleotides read TGTGCTAGTGGTTTTCACAGGGGCTACGAGCAGTACTTC.

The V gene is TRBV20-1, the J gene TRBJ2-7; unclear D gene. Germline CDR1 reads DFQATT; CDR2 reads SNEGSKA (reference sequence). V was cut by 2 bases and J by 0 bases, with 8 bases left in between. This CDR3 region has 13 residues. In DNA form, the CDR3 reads TGCAGTGCTAGATCCACATTCTCCTACGAGCAGTACTTC. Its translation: CSARSTFSYEQYF.

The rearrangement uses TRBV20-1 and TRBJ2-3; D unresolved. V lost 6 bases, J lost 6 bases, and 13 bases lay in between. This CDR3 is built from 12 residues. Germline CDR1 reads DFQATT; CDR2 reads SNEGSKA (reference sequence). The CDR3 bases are TGCAGTGCAGACGGAGCGCAGGATACGCAGTATTTT. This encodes CSADGAQDTQYF.